This T cell receptor (beta chain) was obtained from a study of blood T cell repertoires in COVID-19. About the study: PBMCs, B-cell-depleted T cells, or T cells were the source of the cDNA or gDNA that made up the material.

Clones were read by immunoSEQ multiplex PCR, and TCRdb kept only the in-frame ones, dropping some. The sample records 250,000 to 300,000 clones, 86% being singletons. Followed over time, Seattle patients had been enrolled while infection was active. The sequenced sample was peripheral blood. The receptor was isolated from a woman aged 65 to 85 with COVID-19, enrolled during active disease.

DNA for the CDR3: TGCAGCGGGGGAGACAGGGTCGGCGAGCAGTACTTC. Translation gives CSGGDRVGEQYF. This chain connects TRBV29-1 to TRBJ2-7; 7 bases are shared with TRBD1. CDR1 is SQVTM and CDR2 is ANQGSEA in the germline V gene. The ends lost 7 bases at V and 6 bases at J; junction bases unmatched: 9. The CDR3 covers 12 residues.